Listed here is a single TCR beta chain. The source of the sample is a study of CD8 T cells in Susac syndrome. V shed 3 bases, J shed 0 bases, and the junction held 5 bases outside the gene matches. CDR1 DFQATT and CDR2 SNEGSKA come from the germline V gene (reference sequence). The CDR3 runs 14 residues. High-throughput TCR beta sequencing covered peripheral CD8+ and CD4+ T cells. Relapsing-remitting disease, either stable or active, was present in the multiple sclerosis controls, who were treatment-naive patients. Bulk CD8+ and CD4+ cells came from magnetic negative isolation; CD8+ TEMRA by FACS. The authors reverse transcribed roughly 0.5 to 1 ug RNA with random hexamers. immunoSEQ multiplex PCR amplified TCR beta CDR3 across 54 Vbeta, 13 Jbeta. TCRdb analysed the immunoSEQ multiplex PCR reads with MiXCR anew, one entry per CDR3 protein. The sample carries approximately 150,000 distinct CDR3 sequences, roughly 96% recorded once.

The sample taken for sequencing was CD4+ T cells from PBMCs. This TCR was sampled from a human donor with multiple sclerosis. V gene TRBV20-1 combines with J gene TRBJ2-7, with TRBD2 identical over 7 bases. Here the CDR3 reads CSARRRGSSYEQYF. CDR3 bases: TGCAGTGCTAGGAGGCGGGGGAGCTCCTACGAGCAGTACTTC.